The T cell receptor beta chain described here comes from a study of cytomegalovirus exposure and HLA in healthy donors. Study-level points and caveats: The authors listed 164 TCR beta chains as cytomegalovirus-associated. Sequencing depth across donors, presence/absence analyses assumed, was roughly uniform. Among the most significant clusters, several appeared linked to common viral pathogens in a later analysis. In vitro work confirmed that three CMV-associated chains recognize CMV antigens.

Primers for the PCR totalled 60 Vbeta and 13 Jbeta. The protocol was immunoSEQ multiplex PCR, while the TCRdb copy is restricted to in-frame clones and leaves out a portion. The repertoire holds approximately 150,000 clones, with approximately 74% as singletons. Of note for this clone: Its antigen is unidentified.

This CDR3 contains 17 residues. Germline CDR1 SEHNR, CDR2 FQNEAQ (reference sequence). Trimming took off 5 bases at V and 0 bases at J, with 18 bases between the two ends. The chain carries TRBV7-9 and TRBJ2-3; maybe TRBD2 (6 bases). The source material was PBMCs. This clonotype was obtained from a woman aged 30 to 39 in good health and CMV-seronegative. CDR3 sequence reads: CASSRGFSGASTDTQYF. In nucleotides, the CDR3 is TGTGCCAGCAGCAGGGGTTTTTCGGGAGCGAGCACAGATACGCAGTATTTT.